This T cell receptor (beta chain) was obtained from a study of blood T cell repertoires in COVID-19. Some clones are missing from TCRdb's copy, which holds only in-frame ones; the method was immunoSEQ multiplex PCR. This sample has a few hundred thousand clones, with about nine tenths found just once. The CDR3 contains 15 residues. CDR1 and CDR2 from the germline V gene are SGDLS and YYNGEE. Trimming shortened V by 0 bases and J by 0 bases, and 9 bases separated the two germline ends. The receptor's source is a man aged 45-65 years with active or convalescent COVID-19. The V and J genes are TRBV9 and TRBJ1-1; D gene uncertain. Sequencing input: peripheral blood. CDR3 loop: CASSVGGHMNTEAFF. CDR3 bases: TGTGCCAGCAGCGTAGGTGGCCATATGAACACTGAAGCTTTCTTT.